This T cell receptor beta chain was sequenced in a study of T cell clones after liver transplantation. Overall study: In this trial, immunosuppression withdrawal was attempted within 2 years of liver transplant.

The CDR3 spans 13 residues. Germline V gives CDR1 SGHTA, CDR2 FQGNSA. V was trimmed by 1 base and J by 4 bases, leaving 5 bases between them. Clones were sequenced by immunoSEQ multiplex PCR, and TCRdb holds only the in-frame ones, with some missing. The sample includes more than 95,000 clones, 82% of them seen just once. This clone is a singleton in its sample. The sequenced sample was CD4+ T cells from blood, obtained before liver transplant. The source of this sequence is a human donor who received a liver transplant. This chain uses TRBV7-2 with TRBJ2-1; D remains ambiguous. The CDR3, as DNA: TGTGCCAGCAGCTTAGTCTCATACAATGAGCAGTTCTTC. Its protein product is CASSLVSYNEQFF.